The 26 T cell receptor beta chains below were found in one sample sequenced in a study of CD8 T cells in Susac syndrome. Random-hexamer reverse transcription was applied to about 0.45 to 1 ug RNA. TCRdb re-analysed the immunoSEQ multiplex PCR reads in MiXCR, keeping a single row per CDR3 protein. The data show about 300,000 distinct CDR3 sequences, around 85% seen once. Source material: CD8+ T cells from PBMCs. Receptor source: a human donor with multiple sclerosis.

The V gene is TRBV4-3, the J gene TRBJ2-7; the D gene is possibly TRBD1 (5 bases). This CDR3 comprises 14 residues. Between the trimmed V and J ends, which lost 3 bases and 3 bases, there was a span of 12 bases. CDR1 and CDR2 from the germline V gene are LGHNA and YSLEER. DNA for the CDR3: TGCGCCAGCAGCCAGGATGACAGAAACTACGAGCAGTACTTC. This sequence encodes CASSQDDRNYEQYF.

The DNA for the CDR3 is TGCGCCAGCAGCCAATTATCCGGCGGGAGGACGGGAGAGCAGTACTTC. It is translated as CASSQLSGGRTGEQYF. The gene calls are TRBV4-3 and TRBJ2-7, with TRBD2 matching over 8 bases. CDR1 LGHNA and CDR2 YSLEER come from the germline V gene. This CDR3 contains 16 residues. The V and J ends lost 2 bases and 7 bases, in that order; junction bases with no gene match: 13.

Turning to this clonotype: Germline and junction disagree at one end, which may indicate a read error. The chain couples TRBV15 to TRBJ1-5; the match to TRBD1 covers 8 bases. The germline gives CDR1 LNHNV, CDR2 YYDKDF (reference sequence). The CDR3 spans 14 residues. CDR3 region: CTTSRFGQGKPQHF. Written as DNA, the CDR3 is TGTACCACCAGCAGATTCGGACAGGGAAAGCCCCAGCATTTT.

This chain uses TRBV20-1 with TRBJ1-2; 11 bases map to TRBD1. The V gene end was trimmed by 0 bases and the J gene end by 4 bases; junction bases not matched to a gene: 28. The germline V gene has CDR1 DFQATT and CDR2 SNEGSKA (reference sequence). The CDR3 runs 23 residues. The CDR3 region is CSARDPGYQDRGHSSQVAYGYTF. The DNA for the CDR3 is TGCAGTGCTAGAGATCCCGGTTATCAGGACAGGGGGCATTCCTCCCAAGTCGCCTATGGCTACACCTTC.

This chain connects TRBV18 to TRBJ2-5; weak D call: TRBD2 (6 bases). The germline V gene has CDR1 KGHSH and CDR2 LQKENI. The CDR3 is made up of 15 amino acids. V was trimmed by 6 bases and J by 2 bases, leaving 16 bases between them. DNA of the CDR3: TGTGCCAGCTCCCCTGCGGGGCCAAAGCAAGAGACCCAGTACTTC. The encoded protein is CASSPAGPKQETQYF.

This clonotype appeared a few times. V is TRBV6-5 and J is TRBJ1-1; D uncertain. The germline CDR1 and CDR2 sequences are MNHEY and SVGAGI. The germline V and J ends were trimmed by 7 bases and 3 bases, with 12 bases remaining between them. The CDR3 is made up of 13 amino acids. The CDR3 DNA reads TGTGCCAGCAAGTTAGGAGGTTACACTGAAGCTTTCTTT. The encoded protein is CASKLGGYTEAFF.

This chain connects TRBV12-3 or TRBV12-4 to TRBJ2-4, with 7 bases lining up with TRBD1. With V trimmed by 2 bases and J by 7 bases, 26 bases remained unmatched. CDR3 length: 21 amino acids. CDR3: CASSLYPRPGQRGILRNIQYF. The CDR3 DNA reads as TGTGCCAGCAGTTTATACCCCCGCCCGGGACAGAGGGGTATTTTGAGGAACATTCAGTACTTC.

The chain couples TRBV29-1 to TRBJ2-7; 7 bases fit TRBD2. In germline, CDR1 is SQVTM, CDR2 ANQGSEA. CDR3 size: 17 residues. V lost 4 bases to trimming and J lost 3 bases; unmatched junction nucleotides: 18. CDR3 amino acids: CSVARVLAELPHYEQYF. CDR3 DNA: TGCAGCGTTGCGCGTGTCCTAGCGGAACTTCCCCACTACGAGCAGTACTTC.

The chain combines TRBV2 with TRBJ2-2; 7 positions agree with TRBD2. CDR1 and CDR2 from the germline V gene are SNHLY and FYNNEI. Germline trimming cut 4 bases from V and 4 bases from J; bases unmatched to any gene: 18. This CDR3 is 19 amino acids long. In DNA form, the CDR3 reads TGTGCCAGCAGTGTGCGGCGGGAGTCCCCCCCGACTAGCACCGGGGAGCTGTTTTTT. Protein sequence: CASSVRRESPPTSTGELFF.

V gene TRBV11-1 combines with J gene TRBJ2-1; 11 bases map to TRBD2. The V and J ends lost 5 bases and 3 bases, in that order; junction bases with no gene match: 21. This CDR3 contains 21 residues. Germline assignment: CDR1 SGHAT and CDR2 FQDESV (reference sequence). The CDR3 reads CASSPRASGLAEVALYNEQFF. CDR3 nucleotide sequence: TGTGCCAGCAGCCCCCGGGCTTCGGGACTAGCGGAGGTGGCCCTCTACAATGAGCAGTTCTTC.

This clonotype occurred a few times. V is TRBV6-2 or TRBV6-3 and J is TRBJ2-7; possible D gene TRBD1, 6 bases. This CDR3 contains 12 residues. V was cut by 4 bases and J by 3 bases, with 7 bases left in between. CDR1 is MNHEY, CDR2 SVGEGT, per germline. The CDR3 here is CASSSRGYEQYF. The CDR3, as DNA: TGTGCCAGCAGTTCCAGGGGCTACGAGCAGTACTTC.

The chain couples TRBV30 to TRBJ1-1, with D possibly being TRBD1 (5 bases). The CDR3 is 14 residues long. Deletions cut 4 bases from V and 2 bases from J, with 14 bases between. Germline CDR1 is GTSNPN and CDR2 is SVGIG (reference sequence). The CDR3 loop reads CAWTLGQGNTEAFF. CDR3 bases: TGTGCCTGGACCCTTGGGCAGGGAAACACTGAAGCTTTCTTT.

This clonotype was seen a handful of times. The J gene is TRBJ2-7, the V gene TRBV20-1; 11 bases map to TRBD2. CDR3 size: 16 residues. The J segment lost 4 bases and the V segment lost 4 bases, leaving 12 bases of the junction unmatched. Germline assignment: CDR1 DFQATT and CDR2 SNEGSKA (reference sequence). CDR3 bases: TGCAGTGCTATTCCACATCTAGCGGGAGGACCTTACGAGCAGTACTTC. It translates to CSAIPHLAGGPYEQYF.

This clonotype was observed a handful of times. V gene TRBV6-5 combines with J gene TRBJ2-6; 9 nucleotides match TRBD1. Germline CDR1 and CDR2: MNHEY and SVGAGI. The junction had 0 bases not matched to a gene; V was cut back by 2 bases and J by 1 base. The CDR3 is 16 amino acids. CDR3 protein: CASSYGTGSGANVLTF. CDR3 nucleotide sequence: TGTGCCAGCAGTTACGGGACAGGGTCTGGGGCCAACGTCCTGACTTTC.

CDR3 bases: TGTGCCACCAGCAGGGTCGCCGATACGCAGTATTTT. It specifies CATSRVADTQYF. The genes are TRBV15 and TRBJ2-3; D not certain. The ends were cut back, 3 bases at V and 6 bases at J, with 7 bases in the middle. Germline V gives CDR1 LNHNV, CDR2 YYDKDF (reference sequence). This CDR3 region has 12 residues.

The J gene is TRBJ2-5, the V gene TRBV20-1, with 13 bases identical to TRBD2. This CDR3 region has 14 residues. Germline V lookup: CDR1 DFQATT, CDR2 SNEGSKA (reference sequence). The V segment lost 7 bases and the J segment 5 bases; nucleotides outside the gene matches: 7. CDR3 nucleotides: TGCAGTGAGAAACTAGCGGGAGGGTCGGAGACCCAGTACTTC. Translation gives CSEKLAGGSETQYF.

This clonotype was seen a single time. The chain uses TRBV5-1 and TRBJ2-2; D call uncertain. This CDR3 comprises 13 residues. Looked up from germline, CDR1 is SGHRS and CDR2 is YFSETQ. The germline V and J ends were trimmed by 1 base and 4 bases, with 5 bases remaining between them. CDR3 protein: CASSLLITGELFF. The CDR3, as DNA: TGCGCCAGCAGCTTGTTGATCACCGGGGAGCTGTTTTTT. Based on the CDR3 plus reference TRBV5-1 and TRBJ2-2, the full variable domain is KAGVTQTPRYLIKTRGQQVTLSCSPISGHRSVSWYQQTPGQGLQFLFEYFSETQRNKGNFPGRFSGRQFSNSRSEMNVSTLELGDSALYLCASSLLITGELFFGEGSRLTVL.

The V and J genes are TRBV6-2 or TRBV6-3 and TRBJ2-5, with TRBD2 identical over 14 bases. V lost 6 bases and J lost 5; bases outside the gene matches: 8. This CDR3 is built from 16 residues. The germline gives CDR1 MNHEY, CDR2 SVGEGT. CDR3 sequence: CASRLGLAGVGETQYF. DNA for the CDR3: TGTGCCAGCAGATTGGGACTAGCGGGAGTGGGGGAGACCCAGTACTTC.

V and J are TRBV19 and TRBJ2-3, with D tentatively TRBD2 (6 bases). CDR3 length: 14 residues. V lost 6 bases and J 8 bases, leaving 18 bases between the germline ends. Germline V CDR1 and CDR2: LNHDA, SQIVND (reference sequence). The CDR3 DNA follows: TGTGCCAGTAGCCCGCGGTCAGGGCGGGGTACGCAGTATTTT. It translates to CASSPRSGRGTQYF. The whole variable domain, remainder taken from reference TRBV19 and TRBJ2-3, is DGGITQSPKYLFRKEGQNVTLSCEQNLNHDAMYWYRQDPGQGLRLIYYSQIVNDFQKGDIAEGYSVSREKKESFPLTVTSAQKNPTAFYLCASSPRSGRGTQYFGPGTRLTVL.

CDR3: CAWSGSRQGPYEQYF. The DNA for the CDR3 is TGTGCCTGGAGTGGGTCCCGACAGGGACCCTACGAGCAGTACTTC. This chain connects TRBV30 to TRBJ2-7; 7 nucleotides line up with TRBD1. The germline V gene has CDR1 GTSNPN and CDR2 SVGIG (reference sequence). The trim removed 1 base at V and 2 bases at J, leaving 8 bases unmatched. CDR3 length: 15 residues.

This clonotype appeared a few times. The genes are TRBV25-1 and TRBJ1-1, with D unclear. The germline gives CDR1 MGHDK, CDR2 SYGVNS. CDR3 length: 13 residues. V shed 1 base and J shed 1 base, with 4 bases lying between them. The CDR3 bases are TGTGCCAGCAGTGAATCTAGGAACACTGAAGCTTTCTTT. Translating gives CASSESRNTEAFF.

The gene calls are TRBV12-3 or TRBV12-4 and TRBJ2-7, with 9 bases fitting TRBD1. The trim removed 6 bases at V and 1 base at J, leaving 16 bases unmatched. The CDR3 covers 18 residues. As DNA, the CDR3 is TGTGCCAGCAGAACCGGGACAGGGCGAGAGTCGACATCCTACGAGCAGTACTTC. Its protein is CASRTGTGRESTSYEQYF.

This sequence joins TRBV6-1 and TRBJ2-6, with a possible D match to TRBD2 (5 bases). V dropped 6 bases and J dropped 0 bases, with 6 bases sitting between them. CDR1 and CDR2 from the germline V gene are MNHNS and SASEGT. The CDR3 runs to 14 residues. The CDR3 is CASRADSGANVLTF. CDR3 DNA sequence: TGTGCCAGCAGAGCGGACTCTGGGGCCAACGTCCTGACTTTC.

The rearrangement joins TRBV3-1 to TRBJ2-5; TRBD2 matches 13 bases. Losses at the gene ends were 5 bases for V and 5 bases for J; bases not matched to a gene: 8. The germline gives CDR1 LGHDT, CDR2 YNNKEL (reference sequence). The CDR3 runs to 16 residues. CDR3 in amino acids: CASSETSGRWRETQYF. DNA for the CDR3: TGTGCCAGCAGCGAGACTAGCGGGAGGTGGCGGGAGACCCAGTACTTC.

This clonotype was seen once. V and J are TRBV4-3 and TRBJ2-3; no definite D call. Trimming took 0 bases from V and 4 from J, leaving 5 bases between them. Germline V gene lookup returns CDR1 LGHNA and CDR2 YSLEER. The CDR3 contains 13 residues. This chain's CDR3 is CASSQDPADTQYF. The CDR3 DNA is TGCGCCAGCAGCCAAGATCCGGCAGATACGCAGTATTTT.

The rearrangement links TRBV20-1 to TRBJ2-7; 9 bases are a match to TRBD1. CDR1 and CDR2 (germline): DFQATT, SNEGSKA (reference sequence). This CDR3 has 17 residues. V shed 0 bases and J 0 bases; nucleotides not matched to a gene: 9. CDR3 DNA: TGCAGTGCTAGAGAGGATCACCGACAGGGGGACTCCTACGAGCAGTACTTC. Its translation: CSAREDHRQGDSYEQYF.